A single sample is the source of the 2 T cell receptor beta chains below, sequenced in a study of T cell responses to AZD1222 COVID-19 vaccine. Sequenced by immunoSEQ multiplex PCR; TCRdb stores in-frame clones only, minus some. The data show over 150,000 clones, with more than 85% seen just once and approximately 3.7% held by the top ten. The sample consisted of peripheral blood, taken 28 days after the second AZD1222 dose. These receptors originate from an adult who received the AZD1222 COVID-19 vaccine.

This chain uses TRBV7-8 with TRBJ1-5, with 7 bases fitting TRBD1. This CDR3 region has 15 residues. V gave up 3 bases and J gave up 4 bases; unmatched junction bases: 6. Germline CDR1 and CDR2: SGHVS and FQNEAQ. CDR3 DNA sequence: TGTGCCAGCAGCTTTGTGGGACAGTCTAATCAGCCCCAGCATTTT. Amino acids: CASSFVGQSNQPQHF.

CDR3 amino acids: CATSDPDRGNIQYF. The CDR3 DNA follows: TGTGCCACCAGTGATCCAGACAGGGGAAACATTCAGTACTTC. This chain links TRBV24-1 with TRBJ2-4; 8 positions match TRBD1. The CDR3 is 14 amino acids. Germline CDR1 KGHDR, CDR2 SFDVKD. Unmatched junction bases numbered 3, after V lost 3 bases and J lost 6 bases.